This T cell receptor beta chain was sequenced in a study of blood T cells in healthy people across ages. Findings of the study overall: Roughly linear age-related decline in beta diversity appeared, significant by age 40.

The use of a sample-barcoded 5' primer and a J-beta primer mix characterized a second PCR of about 7 to 12 cycles. No fewer than 2.5 million CDR3-containing paired-end reads came from each sample. TCRdb reprocessed the 5' RACE reads with MiXCR, giving one entry per CDR3 protein. This table holds around 790,000 distinct CDR3 sequences, roughly 44% found once. At least 7 million PBMCs were isolated per sample. In this sample, this clonotype turned up a few times. What it binds is not known. Source material: blood. This clonotype was obtained from a man between 60 and 70 years old in good health.

The CDR3 sequence is CASSFGRGRRDTF. The DNA for the CDR3 is TGCGCCAGCAGCTTTGGCAGGGGGCGCCGGGACACCTTC. The chain recombines TRBV5-1 with TRBJ1-2, with TRBD1 matching 8 bases. The V segment lost 2 bases and the J segment 12 bases; nucleotides outside the gene matches: 9. Per the germline V gene, CDR1 is SGHRS and CDR2 is YFSETQ. The CDR3 consists of 13 residues.